Following are 14 T cell receptor beta chains from one sample sequenced in a study of blood T cell repertoires in COVID-19 (dated by TCRdb to about 2020). Library preparation employed the immunoSEQ multiplex PCR assay. This is the immuneACCESS table as TCRdb keeps it, with only in-frame sequences that have V and J called. A part of the clones is gone; compared with another copy, unresolved V genes explain less than half, and the rest is unexplained. The sample contains a few hundred thousand clones, 89% of them found a single time. 12% of the sample is held by the ten biggest clonotypes. Source material: peripheral blood. These receptors were collected from a woman aged 55-70 years with acute or convalescent COVID-19.

This chain uses TRBV28 with TRBJ2-3; a weak D match, TRBD2 (6 bases). V was shortened by 2 bases and J by 6 bases, with 21 bases between the two germline ends. Germline V lookup: CDR1 MDHEN, CDR2 SYDVKM. The CDR3 is made up of 17 amino acids. CDR3 nucleotides: TGTGCCAGCAGTTTAACCGTTCCGGGAGTCGTGGAGGATACGCAGTATTTT. This translates into CASSLTVPGVVEDTQYF. The whole variable domain, remainder taken from reference TRBV28 and TRBJ2-3, is DVKVTQSSRYLVKRTGEKVFLECVQDMDHENMFWYRQDPGLGLRLIYFSYDVKMKEKGDIPEGYSVSREKKERFSLILESASTNQTSMYLCASSLTVPGVVEDTQYFGPGTRLTVL.

The V call is TRBV5-4, the J call TRBJ2-5; 8 nucleotides line up with TRBD2. The CDR3 extends over 15 amino acids. Germline V gene lookup returns CDR1 SGHNT and CDR2 YYREEE (reference sequence). The ends lost 4 bases at V and 5 bases at J; junction bases unmatched: 10. As DNA, the CDR3 is TGTGCCAGCAGCCCCACCGGGACTAGAGGCGAGACCCAGTACTTC. Its protein is CASSPTGTRGETQYF.

The chain links TRBV6-5 to TRBJ2-7; TRBD1 agrees at 7 bases. Per the germline V gene, CDR1 is MNHEY and CDR2 is SVGAGI. V gave up 6 bases and J gave up 0 bases; unmatched junction bases: 8. The CDR3 sequence is 15 residues long. The CDR3 bases are TGTGCCAGCAGCTGGGACAGCCACCTCTCCTACGAGCAGTACTTC. Protein product: CASSWDSHLSYEQYF.

The chain employs TRBV28 and TRBJ1-5, with 9 positions matching TRBD1. The V segment lost 6 bases and the J segment 2 bases; nucleotides outside the gene matches: 5. Germline V lookup: CDR1 MDHEN, CDR2 SYDVKM. The CDR3 is 15 residues long. Here the CDR3 reads CASSKRTGGNQPQHF. CDR3 bases: TGTGCCAGCAGCAAACGGACAGGGGGCAATCAGCCCCAGCATTTT.

CDR3 sequence reads: CASGLAGPYEQYF. CDR3 coding DNA: TGTGCCAGCGGACTAGCGGGGCCCTACGAGCAGTACTTC. The genes are TRBV7-8 and TRBJ2-7; 12 nucleotides line up with TRBD2. The CDR3 loop spans 13 amino acids. Germline V gives CDR1 SGHVS, CDR2 FQNEAQ. The trim removed 8 bases at V and 2 bases at J, leaving 1 base unmatched.

The CDR3 sequence is CASTGSSGSINEQFF. CDR3 DNA: TGTGCCAGCACCGGGAGTAGCGGGAGTATAAATGAGCAGTTCTTC. The chain joins TRBV5-4 to TRBJ2-1, with 9 nucleotides matching TRBD2. The trim removed 6 bases at V and 7 bases at J, leaving 11 bases unmatched. The CDR3 is 15 residues long. Germline CDR1 is SGHNT and CDR2 is YYREEE (reference sequence).

The chain is built from TRBV11-2 and TRBJ2-7; the match to TRBD2 covers 9 bases. This CDR3 is built from 15 residues. Germline CDR1 and CDR2: SGHAT and FQNNGV. V was clipped by 5 bases and J by 3 bases; unmatched bases: 8. CDR3 loop: CASSPLGSGGYEQYF. Written as DNA, the CDR3 is TGTGCCAGCAGCCCTCTCGGTAGCGGGGGCTACGAGCAGTACTTC.

This clone was seen only once. This CDR3 reads CASSEAGRQSEKLFF. The CDR3 DNA reads as TGTGCCAGCAGTGAAGCGGGGCGCCAATCTGAAAAACTGTTTTTT. The chain links TRBV6-1 to TRBJ1-4; tentatively, D is TRBD1 (5 bases). The CDR3 extends over 15 amino acids. Trimming stripped 0 bases from V and 7 bases from J, with 12 bases between. Germline CDR1 MNHNS, CDR2 SASEGT.

The chain recombines TRBV4-1 with TRBJ2-7; 14 bases are a match to TRBD2. The V gene end was trimmed by 0 bases and the J gene end by 7 bases; junction bases not matched to a gene: 8. The CDR3 spans 17 residues. The germline gives CDR1 MGHRA, CDR2 YSYEKL. CDR3 sequence (DNA): TGCGCCAGCAGCCAAGAAGGACTAGCGGGGGGCGGAGGGGAGCAGTACTTC. The encoded protein is CASSQEGLAGGGGEQYF.

This CDR3 reads CASSLRQVVYGYTF. The CDR3 DNA reads as TGTGCCAGCAGCTTAAGACAGGTGGTGTATGGCTACACCTTC. The chain uses TRBV13 and TRBJ1-2; maybe TRBD1 (6 bases). The CDR3 consists of 14 residues. CDR1 PRHDT and CDR2 FYEKMQ come from the germline V gene (reference sequence). The ends were cut back, 2 bases at V and 5 bases at J, with 12 bases in the middle.

The genes are TRBV19 and TRBJ1-5, with D perhaps TRBD1 (6 bases). Trimming took 7 bases from V and 7 from J, leaving 20 bases between them. CDR1 and CDR2 (germline): LNHDA, SQIVND (reference sequence). The CDR3 loop spans 15 amino acids. This chain's CDR3 is CASNPGGPGGQPQHF. The CDR3, as DNA: TGTGCCAGTAATCCTGGGGGGCCGGGAGGGCAGCCCCAGCATTTT.

The chain couples TRBV3-1 (or the pseudogene TRBV3-2) to TRBJ1-5, with a possible D match to TRBD1 (6 bases). The CDR3 totals 16 residues. Germline CDR1 reads LGHDT; CDR2 reads YNNKEL (reference sequence). Trimming pared 1 base from V and 0 bases from J, leaving 10 bases between. This chain's CDR3 is CASSQGAGASNQPQHF. The DNA of the CDR3 is TGTGCCAGCAGCCAAGGGGCAGGGGCTAGCAATCAGCCCCAGCATTTT.

The chain links TRBV6-5 to TRBJ2-1, with D possibly being TRBD1 (6 bases). The germline V and J ends were trimmed by 8 bases and 0 bases, with 14 bases remaining between them. CDR3 size: 15 residues. The germline V gene encodes CDR1 MNHEY and CDR2 SVGAGI. CDR3 protein: CASGGRGYSYNEQFF. The CDR3 DNA reads as TGTGCCAGCGGGGGCCGCGGATACTCCTACAATGAGCAGTTCTTC.

The J gene is TRBJ2-7, the V gene TRBV6-6; D may be TRBD2 (7 bases). Germline V lookup: CDR1 MNHNY, CDR2 SVGAGI (reference sequence). V lost 2 bases and J 6 bases, leaving 14 bases between the germline ends. This CDR3 has 14 amino acids. This chain's CDR3 is CASSYTGGSSEQYF. In nucleotides, the CDR3 is TGTGCCAGCAGTTACACGGGGGGCAGCTCCGAGCAGTACTTC.